This passage covers 28 T cell receptor beta chains from one sample sequenced in a study of OX40 agonist ivuxolimab in advanced cancers. Produced via immunoSEQ multiplex PCR; TCRdb's table is partial and in-frame only. The table shows around 69,000 clones, with roughly 87% occurring only once. The sample here was CD4+ or CD8+ T cells sorted from blood, taken in a trial of the OX40 agonist ivuxolimab. The receptors shown here come from an adult with an advanced solid tumor such as melanoma, head and neck, liver or kidney cancer.

This clone showed up just once. The chain uses TRBV28 and TRBJ1-5; D uncertain. With 5 bases removed from V and 2 bases from J, the gap between germline ends came to 13 bases. Germline CDR1 reads MDHEN; CDR2 reads SYDVKM. This CDR3 has 15 residues. For the CDR3, the DNA is TGTGCCAGCAGTAAATCAGGAATTGGCAATCAGCCCCAGCATTTT. Translated, it gives CASSKSGIGNQPQHF.

The chain combines TRBV6-5 with TRBJ2-7; the D gene is possibly TRBD1 (6 bases). CDR1 MNHEY and CDR2 SVGAGI come from the germline V gene. The CDR3 is 12 amino acids. Trimming took off 8 bases at V and 7 bases at J, with 15 bases between the two ends. CDR3 sequence: CASQGHTKEQYF. The CDR3 DNA reads TGTGCCAGCCAGGGACATACGAAGGAGCAGTACTTC.

This clone was found a few times. The CDR3 DNA is TGTGCCAGCAGCCAAGAGGGAAGAGACAATCAGCCCCAGCATTTT. Encoded protein: CASSQEGRDNQPQHF. V is TRBV4-2 and J is TRBJ1-5; no definite D call. Trimming removed 0 bases at V and 3 bases at J, with 9 bases between. The CDR3 length is 15 residues. Germline lookup yields CDR1 LGHNA and CDR2 YNFKEQ.

This chain connects TRBV11-3 to TRBJ2-1; 13 bases agree with TRBD2. The CDR3 has 19 amino acids. The germline V gene has CDR1 SGHNT and CDR2 YENEEA. With 6 bases clipped from V and 7 bases from J, the junction kept 18 bases outside the gene matches. The DNA for the CDR3 is TGTGCCAGCAGTCCGTTAGAAATAGGACTAGCGGGAGTACTGAATGAGCAGTTCTTC. It codes for CASSPLEIGLAGVLNEQFF.

DNA of the CDR3: TGTGCCAGCAGCCTCCGGGCCCTCGGAGGGGATACGCAGTATTTT. This translates into CASSLRALGGDTQYF. This rearrangement joins TRBV6-5 to TRBJ2-3; possibly TRBD2 for D (6 bases). V was pared by 6 bases and J by 6 bases, with 19 bases between. Germline-derived CDR1 and CDR2 are MNHEY and SVGAGI. The CDR3 is made up of 15 amino acids.

J is TRBJ2-1 and V is TRBV5-1, with 8 bases that match TRBD2. Germline CDR1 SGHRS, CDR2 YFSETQ. CDR3 length equals 15 residues. V dropped 0 bases and J dropped 3; count of bases not matched to a gene: 2. The CDR3 bases are TGCGCCAGCAGCTTGGAACTAGCGGACTACAATGAGCAGTTCTTC. Translated, it gives CASSLELADYNEQFF.

The chain's CDR3 is CAISESLLSGGNYEQYF. The CDR3 DNA follows: TGTGCCATCAGTGAGTCGTTACTTAGCGGGGGGAACTACGAGCAGTACTTC. This sequence joins TRBV10-3 and TRBJ2-7; 10 positions match TRBD2. Germline CDR1 ENHRY, CDR2 SYGVKD. The junction had 8 bases not matched to a gene; V was cut back by 0 bases and J by 3 bases. The CDR3 has 17 amino acids.

The chain couples TRBV27 to TRBJ1-1; TRBD1 matches at 7 bases. Germline V gene lookup returns CDR1 MNHEY and CDR2 SMNVEV (reference sequence). This CDR3 comprises 15 residues. V lost 3 bases and J lost 4; bases outside the gene matches: 8. CDR3 sequence: CASSFHRGSATEAFF. In DNA, the CDR3 is TGTGCCAGCAGTTTCCACAGGGGATCGGCCACTGAAGCTTTCTTT.

The J gene is TRBJ2-1, the V gene TRBV7-2; maybe TRBD2 (6 bases). Trimming removed 1 base from V and 8 bases from J, with 15 bases in between. CDR1 and CDR2 from the germline V gene are SGHTA and FQGNSA. The CDR3 covers 15 residues. The CDR3 DNA is TGTGCCAGCAGCTTAGTTACTAGCAGGGTCGATGAGCAGTTCTTC. Translating it yields CASSLVTSRVDEQFF.

J is TRBJ2-3 and V is TRBV28; tentatively, D is TRBD1 (6 bases). Deletions cut 4 bases from V and 4 bases from J, with 12 bases between. There are 14 residues in the CDR3. Germline loops: CDR1 MDHEN, CDR2 SYDVKM. The DNA for the CDR3 is TGTGCCAGCAGTTACAGGGTTTGGTCAGATACGCAGTATTTT. Translation gives CASSYRVWSDTQYF.

V is TRBV28 and J is TRBJ2-5; no clear D. Germline V gives CDR1 MDHEN, CDR2 SYDVKM. Deletions cut 8 bases from V and 8 bases from J, with 12 bases between. The CDR3 spans 11 residues. CDR3 DNA sequence: TGTGCCAGCGAGGCTTTGAGAACCCAGTACTTC. It specifies CASEALRTQYF. Complete variable domain (other parts from reference TRBV28 and TRBJ2-5): DVKVTQSSRYLVKRTGEKVFLECVQDMDHENMFWYRQDPGLGLRLIYFSYDVKMKEKGDIPEGYSVSREKKERFSLILESASTNQTSMYLCASEALRTQYFGPGTRLLVL.

V usage is TRBV28 and J usage is TRBJ2-3; D is perhaps TRBD2 (5 bases). Germline V gives CDR1 MDHEN, CDR2 SYDVKM. With 7 bases removed from V and 1 base from J, the gap between germline ends came to 12 bases. The CDR3 contains 14 residues. For the CDR3, the DNA is TGTGCCAGCATCAACCCCGGGGGCACAGATACGCAGTATTTT. This codes for CASINPGGTDTQYF.

The chain links TRBV9 to TRBJ2-7; tentatively, D is TRBD1 (6 bases). Trimming cost V 4 bases and J 2 bases, with 13 bases left between them. CDR1 is SGDLS, CDR2 YYNGEE, per germline. The CDR3 covers 14 residues. The CDR3 loop is CASSPRQETYEQYF. The CDR3 coding sequence is TGTGCCAGCAGCCCCCGACAGGAAACCTACGAGCAGTACTTC.

The chain has TRBV29-1 and TRBJ2-5; D remains unclear. Between the trimmed V and J ends, which lost 0 bases and 7 bases, there was a span of 24 bases. This CDR3 contains 17 residues. CDR1 and CDR2 from the germline V gene are SQVTM and ANQGSEA. The CDR3 loop reads CSVEESASPDKLGTQYF. CDR3 DNA sequence: TGCAGCGTTGAAGAATCGGCGTCCCCAGACAAGCTCGGGACCCAGTACTTC.

The rearrangement joins TRBV6-6 to TRBJ2-7; the D is unclear. CDR1 is MNHNY and CDR2 is SVGAGI in the germline V gene (reference sequence). CDR3 size: 12 residues. Between the trimmed V and J ends, which lost 2 bases and 4 bases, there was a span of 6 bases. The CDR3 nucleotides are TGTGCCAGCAGTTACGCTAGGTACGAGCAGTACTTC. This sequence encodes CASSYARYEQYF.

The rearrangement uses TRBV5-4 and TRBJ2-5; D might be TRBD2 (6 bases). V was shortened by 0 bases and J by 5 bases, with 11 bases between the two germline ends. This CDR3 region has 14 residues. CDR1 is SGHNT, CDR2 YYREEE, per germline (reference sequence). CDR3 in DNA: TGTGCCAGCAGCTTGGCGGGAGTGGGGGAGACCCAGTACTTC. This gives the protein CASSLAGVGETQYF. Full variable domain (remainder filled in from reference TRBV5-4 and TRBJ2-5): ETGVTQSPTHLIKTRGQQVTLRCSSQSGHNTVSWYQQALGQGPQFIFQYYREEENGRGNFPPRFSGLQFPNYSSELNVNALELDDSALYLCASSLAGVGETQYFGPGTRLLVL.

The rearrangement uses TRBV30 and TRBJ1-6; TRBD1 might be the D (5 bases). Trimming pared 2 bases from V and 8 bases from J, leaving 13 bases between. Germline values: CDR1 GTSNPN, CDR2 SVGIG (reference sequence). The CDR3 runs 14 residues. The CDR3 protein is CAWSLATGDSPLHF. The CDR3 coding sequence is TGTGCCTGGAGTTTGGCTACAGGAGATTCACCCCTCCACTTT.

V usage is TRBV30 and J usage is TRBJ2-7; D possibly corresponds to TRBD1 (6 bases). Trimming stripped 3 bases from V and 7 bases from J, with 13 bases between. Germline CDR1 is GTSNPN and CDR2 is SVGIG (reference sequence). CDR3 size: 12 residues. The CDR3 protein is CAWRDSGAEQYF. CDR3 DNA: TGTGCCTGGAGGGACAGTGGGGCTGAGCAGTACTTC.

The J gene is TRBJ1-6, the V gene TRBV21-1. TRBV21-1 represents a pseudogene. The length of the CDR3 is 18 residues. The DNA of the CDR3 is TGTGCCAGCAGAAAAATTAGCCCCCTGGAACCGTATGGTTCACCCCTCCACTTT. This translates into CASRKISPLEPYGSPLHF.

This chain uses TRBV15 with TRBJ2-5; 11 bases fit TRBD2. The CDR3 runs 20 residues. With V trimmed by 3 bases and J by 9 bases, 24 bases remained unmatched. Looked up from germline, CDR1 is LNHNV and CDR2 is YYDKDF (reference sequence). The CDR3 sequence is CATSSFRGLAGGKGEEPQYF. The DNA for the CDR3 is TGTGCCACCAGCAGTTTTCGTGGGCTAGCGGGAGGAAAGGGGGAGGAACCCCAGTACTTC.

J is TRBJ1-1 and V is TRBV5-1; D might be TRBD1 (6 bases). Germline CDR1 reads SGHRS; CDR2 reads YFSETQ. V shed 4 bases and J shed 1 base, with 11 bases lying between them. CDR3 length: 14 amino acids. CDR3 bases: TGCGCCAGCAGCCTTGACAGGCCGAACACTGAAGCTTTCTTT. This gives the protein CASSLDRPNTEAFF.

V and J are TRBV5-8 and TRBJ2-2, with D possibly being TRBD1 or TRBD2 (6 bases each). In germline, CDR1 is SGHTS, CDR2 YDEGEE. The CDR3 is 16 residues long. Trimming took 4 bases from V and 5 from J, leaving 18 bases between them. The CDR3 sequence is CASSHQRAGVTGELFF. The CDR3 DNA reads as TGTGCCAGCAGCCACCAGCGGGCAGGGGTTACCGGGGAGCTGTTTTTT. Based on the CDR3 plus reference TRBV5-8 and TRBJ2-2, the full variable domain is EAGVTQSPTHLIKTRGQQATLRCSPISGHTSVYWYQQALGLGLQFLLWYDEGEERNRGNFPPRFSGRQFPNYSSELNVNALELEDSALYLCASSHQRAGVTGELFFGEGSRLTVL.

The chain employs TRBV28 and TRBJ2-7, with 9 positions matching TRBD1. The CDR3 spans 15 residues. Trimming removed 5 bases from V and 6 bases from J; junction bases left unmatched: 11. Per the germline V gene, CDR1 is MDHEN and CDR2 is SYDVKM. This CDR3 is CASSDPGQGHPEQYF. In DNA form, the CDR3 reads TGTGCCAGCAGTGATCCGGGACAGGGACATCCCGAGCAGTACTTC.

V is TRBV6-1 and J is TRBJ1-5; D is uncertain. This CDR3 has 13 amino acids. Germline V gene data show CDR1 as MNHNS and CDR2 as SASEGT. Deletions cut 7 bases from V and 2 bases from J, with 9 bases between. The CDR3 bases are TGTGCCAGCAATTACGGCGGCAATCAGCCCCAGCATTTT. Translating gives CASNYGGNQPQHF.

CDR3 in amino acids: CASSPLRGQEGYEQYF. CDR3 bases: TGTGCCAGCAGCCCACTCCGGGGACAGGAGGGTTACGAGCAGTACTTC. The chain uses TRBV7-9 and TRBJ2-7; 8 bases fit TRBD1. The CDR3 is 16 residues long. Germline trimming cut 5 bases from V and 4 bases from J; bases unmatched to any gene: 13. CDR1 and CDR2 (germline): SEHNR, FQNEAQ (reference sequence).

This rearrangement joins TRBV5-1 to TRBJ2-2, with 14 positions matching TRBD2. Germline values: CDR1 SGHRS, CDR2 YFSETQ. V lost 3 bases, J lost 1 base, and 2 bases stayed unmatched. CDR3 length: 17 amino acids. In DNA form, the CDR3 reads TGCGCCAGCAGCTCGGGACTAGCGGGAGTGAACACCGGGGAGCTGTTTTTT. Its translation is CASSSGLAGVNTGELFF.

The V and J genes are TRBV10-3 and TRBJ2-2; weak D call: TRBD1 (5 bases). The CDR3 runs 13 residues. The germline V gene has CDR1 ENHRY and CDR2 SYGVKD. The V gene lost 4 bases and the J gene lost 8 bases, with 11 bases spanning the gap. The CDR3 reads CAISGQGQGELFF. DNA for the CDR3: TGTGCCATCAGTGGGCAGGGTCAAGGGGAGCTGTTTTTT.

The V call is TRBV11-3, the J call TRBJ2-3; either TRBD1 or TRBD2 may fit D (6 bases each). Germline V lookup: CDR1 SGHNT, CDR2 YENEEA. Deletions cut 5 bases from V and 5 bases from J, with 14 bases between. The CDR3 consists of 14 residues. The CDR3 sequence: CASSLRTAGDTQYF. CDR3 sequence (DNA): TGTGCCAGCAGCCTCCGGACAGCGGGAGATACGCAGTATTTT.